What follows is one TCR beta chain and its context. What antigen it recognizes has not been identified. No quality values exist for individual bases; no much larger clone is one base distant. The data originate from a study of vaccination and CD4 T cells after COVID-19 (dated by TCRdb to the early 2020s). About the investigation overall: Every convalescent patient had a positive nasal swab PCR test for SARS-CoV-2, with mild disease in 8 to 10 patients and severe disease in one. For stimulating the cultures, overlapping spike peptide pools were used, derived from SARS-CoV-2 as well as from the common cold coronaviruses HCoV-NL63, HCoV-OC43 and HCoV-229E. Control cultures used a CEFX viral epitope pool as positive control, an HIV-1 Nef peptide pool as negative control, or no peptide. In 9 to 11 COVID-19 convalescent patients and several infection-naive healthy vaccine recipients, researchers compared the spike-specific CD4+ TCR repertoire from before mRNA vaccination with the repertoire from after. Post-vaccine blood samples were collected a median of about 72 days after the second vaccine dose, ranging from roughly 12 to 250 days. Two doses of either the Pfizer-BioNTech BNT162b2 vaccine (n=8) or the Moderna mRNA-1273 vaccine (n=2) were administered to participants. Post-COVID blood samples from convalescent patients were collected a median of roughly 100 days after diagnosis, with a range of roughly 30 to 161 days. Six males and four females were included in the convalescent cohort, with two Hispanic individuals, seven Caucasians, two Asians and one multiracial person represented. Study-wide findings and limitations: Of the vaccine-specific clones found in convalescent patients, nearly all (304 of 307) were mono-reactive for SARS-CoV-2 spike instead of being cross-reactive with common cold coronaviruses. Relatively few convalescent patients were included in the study, and early timepoints after natural infection were not analyzed. In convalescent patients, a median approximately 90% of post-vaccine SARS-CoV-2-reactive clones were detected only after vaccination, suggesting vaccine-specific priming. The median count of SARS-CoV-2-reactive clonotypes went up from 21 after infection to 38 after vaccination, although the change was not significant.

Taken from the germline V gene (reference sequence), the CDR1 and CDR2 loops are MNHEY and SMNVEV. The CDR3 sequence holds 17 residues, the cysteine and phenylalanine included. Only CDR3 DNA remains: 51 bases, in frame from the first base. V is cut by 5 bases and J by 3 bases, and the space between the germline ends is 19 bases. The library was made by PCR. DNA from cultured CD4+ T cells was subjected to TCR sequencing with the Oncomine TCR Beta short-read assay at the Johns Hopkins FTIC core. Genomic DNA was extracted from the cultured CD4+ T cells with the QIAamp micro DNA kit. The Oncomine TCR Beta libraries from cultured CD4+ T cells were pooled using unique dual indexes and then sequenced on an Illumina iSeq 100. The authors' pipeline ran thus. Non-productive sequences were removed, and CDR3s that did not start with C, did not end with F or W, or were shorter than 7 amino acids were discarded. The MANAFEST web application identified antigen-specific clonotypes by comparing peptide-stimulated wells against reference wells and other culture wells. For a clone to be called positive, the clone needed an FDR below 0.05, an odds ratio above 5, and a productive frequency above 0.1% in at least two of three replicate wells. A clonotype was classed as cross-reactive if the clonotype showed significant expansion both in SARS-CoV-2 spike wells and in at least one common cold coronavirus spike condition. Levenshtein distances (stringdist) and unrooted phylogenetic trees (ape) in R version 3.6.1 were used to assess CDR3 homology. TCRdb handled the public reads itself, with Q25 trimming in fastp and clone calling in MiXCR, and kept productive beta chains. Every entry covers one CDR3 protein and lists the most common genes and DNA from its rows. TCRdb assigned the V and J calls; the authors' analysis was not used. This sample has nearly 15,000 distinct CDR3 sequences in its table, and around half of those were observed once. The ten largest clones add up to more than 7% of the sample.

Per the publication, the treatment or condition label means: approximately 11-day PBMC culture with coronavirus spike peptide pools or control peptides (ViraFEST assay). The ViraFEST assay, used in the study, expanded antigen-specific T cells with peptide pools and then identified the expanded clonotypes through TCR sequencing. The positive SARS-CoV-2 PCR tests of the convalescent patients were dated from March to December 2020, before the Alpha, Beta and Delta variants emerged in the United States. PBMCs were cultured at two million per well in IMDM supplemented with around 5.5% human AB serum and 8 to 10 IU/ml IL-2, with approximately 10 ug/ml peptide pools added. On days 3 and 7, half of the culture medium was replaced with fresh IL-2-containing medium. After about 10 days of culture, CD4+ T cells were isolated by negative selection using the EasySep CD4+ T cell isolation kit. PBMCs were separated from whole blood using Ficoll-Paque Plus gradient centrifugation and then either used fresh or cryopreserved at -140C. Each culture condition was generally run in triplicate wells.

Here the chain combines TRBV27 and TRBJ2-2, with a tentative D call of TRBD1 or TRBD2, each matching 6 bases. The sample taken for sequencing was CD4+ T cells from blood, cultured in vitro. The TCR comes from a human donor who had recovered from COVID-19. CDR3 reads: CASSPPGGRMDTGELFF. Here is the DNA: TGTGCCAGCAGTCCCCCTGGGGGGCGAATGGACACCGGGGAGCTGTTTTTT.